What follows are 11 T cell receptor beta chains derived from one specimen sequenced in a study of blood T cell repertoires in COVID-19. The repertoire was sequenced with immunoSEQ multiplex PCR; TCRdb's copy has only in-frame clones and lacks some. This sample has about 240,000 clones, with roughly nine tenths found just once. The sequenced sample consisted of peripheral blood. The receptors shown here come from a man in his 60s with acute or convalescent COVID-19.

This sequence joins TRBV13 and TRBJ1-2; TRBD1 might be the D (6 bases). CDR1 and CDR2 from the germline V gene are PRHDT and FYEKMQ (reference sequence). V was trimmed by 8 bases and J by 5 bases, leaving 15 bases between them. This CDR3 has 13 residues. CDR3 DNA: TGTGCCAGCGGGGATGGTGGACAGTATGGCTACACCTTC. Amino acid sequence: CASGDGGQYGYTF.

V is TRBV30 and J is TRBJ1-2, with D possibly matching TRBD1 (6 bases). The V gene's germline CDR1 is GTSNPN and CDR2 SVGIG (reference sequence). Trimming removed 3 bases from V and 7 bases from J, with 15 bases in between. This CDR3 comprises 13 residues. The CDR3 is CAWRVETGFGYTF. The CDR3 DNA sequence: TGTGCCTGGAGGGTAGAAACAGGGTTTGGCTACACCTTC. The full variable domain, rest sourced from reference TRBV30 and TRBJ1-2, is SQTIHQWPATLVQPVGSPLSLECTVEGTSNPNLYWYRQAAGRGLQLLFYSVGIGQISSEVPQNLSASRPQDRQFILSSKKLLLSDSGFYLCAWRVETGFGYTFGSGTRLTVV.

This clone was detected only a few times. The V and J genes are TRBV6-6 and TRBJ1-5; 7 bases are a match to TRBD1. CDR3 size: 14 residues. Germline CDR1 and CDR2: MNHNY and SVGAGI (reference sequence). Losses at the gene ends were 2 bases for V and 5 bases for J; bases not matched to a gene: 3. CDR3 in DNA: TGTGCCAGCAGTTACCGGGACAGTTATCAGCCCCAGCATTTT. Residues: CASSYRDSYQPQHF.

The J gene is TRBJ2-4, the V gene TRBV6-2 or TRBV6-3; 10 bases map to TRBD2. V trimming: 5 bases; J trimming: 9 bases; junction bases outside the gene matches: 13. Germline V gene lookup returns CDR1 MNHEY and CDR2 SVGEGT. This CDR3 comprises 16 residues. This chain's CDR3 is CASSLIPSSGSTIQYF. DNA of the CDR3: TGTGCCAGCAGTCTGATCCCCTCTAGCGGGAGTACCATTCAGTACTTC.

The chain employs TRBV7-2 and TRBJ2-7; 9 bases are a match to TRBD2. This CDR3 has 18 amino acids. CDR1 and CDR2 (germline): SGHTA, FQGNSA. The junction had 15 bases not matched to a gene; V was cut back by 5 bases and J by 1 base. The CDR3 loop reads CASSPLASGILGSYEQYF. In DNA, the CDR3 is TGTGCCAGCAGCCCTCTGGCTAGCGGGATATTGGGATCCTACGAGCAGTACTTC.

As DNA, the CDR3 is TGTGCCAGCAGGGACACCGGGACAGGGGGCTCGGGCTACACCTTC. This translates into CASRDTGTGGSGYTF. This rearrangement joins TRBV6-1 to TRBJ1-2, with TRBD1 matching over 12 bases. Germline trimming cut 6 bases from V and 8 bases from J; bases unmatched to any gene: 10. CDR1 and CDR2 (germline): MNHNS, SASEGT. The CDR3 runs 15 residues.

The gene calls are TRBV5-1 and TRBJ2-1; 7 positions match TRBD1. The CDR3 is 16 residues long. The V and J ends lost 4 bases and 4 bases, in that order; junction bases with no gene match: 11. Germline V gene data show CDR1 as SGHRS and CDR2 as YFSETQ. The CDR3 DNA follows: TGCGCCAGCAGCCCGAAGGAGACAGGGAATTACAATGAGCAGTTCTTC. Translation: CASSPKETGNYNEQFF.

This chain links TRBV21-1 with TRBJ2-1; TRBD1, the table's D call, was not compared with the DNA. TRBV21-1 is given as a pseudogene. This CDR3 contains 15 residues. The CDR3: CASSKARQGVDEQFF. Written as DNA, the CDR3 is TGTGCCAGCAGCAAAGCCAGACAGGGGGTCGATGAGCAGTTCTTC.

The gene calls are TRBV18 and TRBJ2-2; possible D gene TRBD2, 6 bases. The length of the CDR3 is 16 residues. In germline, CDR1 is KGHSH, CDR2 LQKENI. With 0 bases removed from V and 4 bases from J, the gap between germline ends came to 12 bases. As DNA, the CDR3 is TGTGCCAGCTCACCACCCGAAGCCGGGAGCACCGGGGAGCTGTTTTTT. Encoded protein: CASSPPEAGSTGELFF. The full variable domain, its missing parts supplied by reference TRBV18 and TRBJ2-2, is NAGVMQNPRHLVRRRGQEARLRCSPMKGHSHVYWYRQLPEEGLKFMVYLQKENIIDESGMPKERFSAEFPKEGPSILRIQQVVRGDSAAYFCASSPPEAGSTGELFFGEGSRLTVL.

The chain has TRBV5-1 and TRBJ2-3; D might be TRBD2 (6 bases). V was trimmed by 0 bases and J by 8 bases, leaving 13 bases between them. The CDR3 has 14 residues. CDR1 is SGHRS and CDR2 is YFSETQ in the germline V gene. As DNA, the CDR3 is TGCGCCAGCAGCTTGGACGGAGGGCCGGGTACGCAGTATTTT. This translates into CASSLDGGPGTQYF.

This clone was picked up one time. The rearrangement links TRBV15 to TRBJ2-7, with 8 positions matching TRBD1. V was pared by 4 bases and J by 3 bases, with 11 bases of the junction left unmatched. Germline V gives CDR1 LNHNV, CDR2 YYDKDF (reference sequence). The CDR3 contains 16 residues. CDR3 sequence reads: CATSITHTGTGYEQYF. Written as DNA, the CDR3 is TGTGCCACCAGCATAACACACACCGGGACAGGCTACGAGCAGTACTTC.